This entry is about one T cell receptor beta chain. Its target is not known. The data were taken from a study of T cells in localized non-small cell lung cancer. Study-wide results and limits: In uninvolved adjacent lung, T cell clonality reached its highest value, exceeding tumor. Heterogeneity within the tumor remains possible, as just one region underwent sequencing. Of the top 100 tumor clones, median roughly 60 were in adjacent lung, 25 to 30 among its top 100.

Only in-frame clones appear in the TCRdb table, and some are missing; sequencing was by immunoSEQ multiplex PCR. The sample holds about 26,000 clones, 82% seen once. Per germline, CDR1 MGHRA and CDR2 YSYEKL. V lost 1 base and J lost 7; bases outside the gene matches: 12. This CDR3 has 17 residues. This receptor was obtained from a woman aged 35-75 years with stage I lung adenocarcinoma. This rearrangement joins TRBV4-1 to TRBJ2-5; 10 bases fit TRBD2. The source material was peripheral blood, sampled before any cancer treatment. This chain's CDR3 is CASSQGISGGPRGTQYF. The CDR3 coding sequence is TGCGCCAGCAGCCAAGGGATTAGCGGGGGGCCCAGGGGGACCCAGTACTTC.